This T cell receptor (beta chain) was documented in a study of blood T cells in healthy people across ages. For the second PCR, which ran for about 7 to 11 cycles, a sample-barcoded 5' primer and a J-beta primer mix were used. TCRdb called the 5' RACE reads again in MiXCR, with one record for every CDR3 protein. Of 1.5 million to 2 million distinct CDR3 sequences in the sample, 28% were seen once. Germline V lookup: CDR1 SGHKS, CDR2 YYEKEE (reference sequence). With 2 bases removed from V and 6 bases from J, the gap between germline ends came to 20 bases. This CDR3 region has 16 residues. This clonotype showed up many times.

This sequence joins TRBV5-5 and TRBJ1-2, with D perhaps TRBD1 (6 bases). Sequenced input: blood. This clonotype was sampled from a woman in her thirties in good health. CDR3 nucleotide sequence: TGTGCCAGCAGCTTAAACTATAACAGGGCGAACAATGGCTACACCTTC. Amino acids: CASSLNYNRANNGYTF.